The next 30 T cell receptor beta chains were all read from a single sample in a study of patients and donors after allogeneic stem cell transplantation (dated by TCRdb to about 2020). Library preparation was by RT-PCR. Sequencing was performed on a NextSeq 550. TCRdb reran the public reads through fastp at Q25 and MiXCR, keeping productive beta chains. Every entry covers one CDR3 protein and lists the most common genes and DNA from its rows. For this sample the table gives about 960,000 distinct CDR3 sequences, of which about a sixth were detected only once. 5% to 6.5% of the sample is taken by the ten largest. The sequenced sample consisted of blood, either unsorted or a sorted T cell fraction (not recorded which). These receptors came from a human donor who was either an allogeneic HSCT recipient or a stem cell or donor lymphocyte infusion donor (not recorded which). It is not recorded whose cells these are; they may come from a transplant donor.

This clonotype was counted a few times. At one boundary the junction diverges from the germline segment, which might be a read error. This sequence joins TRBV27 and TRBJ2-7; D may correspond to TRBD1 or TRBD2 (5 bases each). CDR3 size: 14 residues. The germline V gene has CDR1 MNHEY and CDR2 SMNVEV (reference sequence). The CDR3 spells CASGLSRGPYEQYF. In DNA, the CDR3 is TGTGCCAGCGGTTTGAGCCGGGGCCCCTACGAGCAGTACTTC.

Only a few counts were recorded for this clonotype. V is TRBV12-3 or TRBV12-4 and J is TRBJ1-2, with a weak D call TRBD1 (5 bases). The CDR3 consists of 13 residues. V lost 6 bases and J 5 bases, leaving 13 bases between the germline ends. Written as DNA, the CDR3 is TGTGCCAGCAGGCTCACAGGATCTTATGGCTACACCTTC. Amino acids: CASRLTGSYGYTF.

This clonotype has ten or more counts. This chain links TRBV20-1 with TRBJ1-2, with 7 bases fitting TRBD1. Germline CDR1 and CDR2: DFQATT and SNEGSKA (reference sequence). The ends lost 4 bases at V and 2 bases at J; junction bases unmatched: 1. CDR3 size: 12 residues. The CDR3 nucleotides are TGCAGTGCTACGGGACAGAACTATGGCTACACCTTC. It yields the protein CSATGQNYGYTF.

This clonotype was seen a few times. The CDR3 carries no conserved terminal phenylalanine or tryptophan, so it likely arises from a read error. No DNA is shown, since the ends of the CDR3 on it are uncertain; the CDR3 is the one TCRdb lists. This chain joins TRBV21-1 and TRBJ2-3. TRBV21-1 is described as a pseudogene. The CDR3 numbers 9 amino acids, ends counted. The CDR3 protein is CASSTIWVE.

The rearrangement joins TRBV28 to TRBJ2-7, with 12 bases that match TRBD1. Germline V gene sequence: CDR1 MDHEN, CDR2 SYDVKM. With V trimmed by 6 bases and J by 5 bases, 8 bases remained unmatched. This CDR3 contains 15 residues. The CDR3 here is CASSRAGDRGHEQYF. The CDR3 DNA sequence: TGTGCCAGCAGCCGGGCGGGGGACAGGGGGCACGAGCAGTACTTC.

In its sample, this clonotype was seen a few times. The chain couples TRBV4-1 to TRBJ2-7; D might be TRBD1 or TRBD2, each matching 5 bases. There are 17 residues in the CDR3. V was shortened by 0 bases and J by 3 bases, with 18 bases between the two germline ends. Germline V gene lookup returns CDR1 MGHRA and CDR2 YSYEKL. The CDR3 region has the DNA TGCGCCAGCAGCCAAGATAAGGCAGGGAGCACAGGCTACGAGCAGTACTTC. This sequence encodes CASSQDKAGSTGYEQYF.

CDR3 region: CSTGEGLQETQYF. The CDR3 bases are TGCAGCACAGGGGAAGGCCTCCAAGAGACCCAGTACTTC. The chain couples TRBV20-1 to TRBJ2-5, with 7 bases lining up with TRBD1. Germline lookup yields CDR1 DFQATT and CDR2 SNEGSKA (reference sequence). There are 13 residues in the CDR3.

This clonotype was detected only a few times. This sequence joins TRBV2 and TRBJ1-2, with TRBD1 matching 7 bases. After removal of 4 bases from V and 8 bases from J, the junction contained 10 bases not matched to a gene. Per the germline V gene, CDR1 is SNHLY and CDR2 is FYNNEI. The CDR3 spans 14 residues. CDR3 amino acids: CASSGLQGSNGYTF. The CDR3 DNA reads as TGTGCCAGCAGTGGGTTACAGGGGTCAAACGGCTACACCTTC.

The chain couples TRBV4-1 to TRBJ2-5, with D possibly matching TRBD1 (6 bases). This CDR3 spans 16 amino acids. Trimming cost V 1 base and J 4 bases, with 16 bases left between them. The germline V gene has CDR1 MGHRA and CDR2 YSYEKL. For the CDR3, the DNA is TGCGCCAGCAGCCAAGGGAGAGGGGGTGGAAGAGAGACCCAGTACTTC. Translated: CASSQGRGGGRETQYF.

This clonotype occurred many times. The chain has TRBV27 and TRBJ1-2, with unresolved D. Trimming shortened V by 5 bases and J by 0 bases, and 7 bases separated the two germline ends. Germline V gene sequence: CDR1 MNHEY, CDR2 SMNVEV (reference sequence). This CDR3 is built from 13 residues. The CDR3 here is CASSLSPNYGYTF. DNA of the CDR3: TGTGCCAGCAGTCTCTCACCTAACTATGGCTACACCTTC.

This clonotype was recorded a few times. The V and J genes are TRBV27 and TRBJ1-1, with a possible D match to TRBD1 (5 bases). Germline lookup yields CDR1 MNHEY and CDR2 SMNVEV (reference sequence). Trimming pared 3 bases from V and 1 base from J, leaving 18 bases between. This CDR3 comprises 17 residues. CDR3 coding DNA: TGTGCCAGCAGTTTCTCCTCCTCCTTAAGGGGGAACACTGAAGCTTTCTTT. Translating it yields CASSFSSSLRGNTEAFF.

The chain joins TRBV6-5 to TRBJ2-3, with TRBD2 identical over 9 bases. Germline lookup yields CDR1 MNHEY and CDR2 SVGAGI. Trimming at V came to 1 base and at J to 1 base, leaving 3 bases not matched to a gene. The CDR3 extends over 16 amino acids. CDR3 DNA sequence: TGTGCCAGCAGTTACTTAGCGGGAGCTGGCACAGATACGCAGTATTTT. Translation: CASSYLAGAGTDTQYF.

This clonotype was found a few times. The rearrangement links TRBV6-2 or TRBV6-3 to TRBJ1-1, with D uncertain. CDR1 is MNHEY, CDR2 SVGEGT, per germline. The CDR3 length is 15 residues. Trimming cost V 8 bases and J 5 bases, with 21 bases left between them. CDR3 nucleotides: TGTGCCAGCCGGGGATCAAACATGAAGTGGACTGAAGCTTTCTTT. It is translated as CASRGSNMKWTEAFF.

This clonotype occurred a few times. The chain couples TRBV28 to TRBJ1-5; a weak D match, TRBD1 (6 bases). CDR1 is MDHEN, CDR2 SYDVKM, per germline. The CDR3 covers 15 residues. The ends were cut back, 6 bases at V and 5 bases at J, with 17 bases in the middle. CDR3 DNA: TGTGCCAGCAGGCCTCAGGGGAAGAAGGATCAGCCCCAGCATTTT. Encoded protein: CASRPQGKKDQPQHF.

This clonotype appeared a few times. Here the CDR3 reads CASRSPSGVVLQQFF. For the CDR3, the DNA is TGCGCCAGCAGGTCCCCTAGCGGGGTCGTTTTGCAGCAGTTCTTC. The chain employs TRBV5-1 and TRBJ2-1; 9 positions agree with TRBD2. V dropped 5 bases and J dropped 11; count of bases not matched to a gene: 14. From germline, CDR1 is SGHRS and CDR2 YFSETQ. The CDR3 spans 15 residues.

J is TRBJ2-3 and V is TRBV5-6; D is unresolved. Per the germline V gene, CDR1 is SGHDT and CDR2 is YYEEEE. This CDR3 is built from 15 residues. V lost 2 bases, J lost 11 bases, and 21 bases lay in between. The CDR3 here is CASSLGVSGVEEQYF. CDR3 in DNA: TGTGCCAGCAGCTTAGGAGTTAGTGGGGTTGAGGAGCAGTATTTT.

The genes are TRBV27 and TRBJ2-3; tentatively, D is TRBD1 (6 bases). V shed 8 bases and J shed 1 base, with 13 bases lying between them. The CDR3 runs 14 residues. Germline values: CDR1 MNHEY, CDR2 SMNVEV (reference sequence). The CDR3 protein is CASPGPGGTDTQYF. Written as DNA, the CDR3 is TGTGCCAGCCCGGGGCCAGGGGGCACAGATACGCAGTATTTT.

The gene calls are TRBV28 and TRBJ1-1; TRBD1 matches at 10 bases. CDR3 length equals 15 residues. V was clipped by 2 bases and J by 6 bases; unmatched bases: 6. Germline V gene data show CDR1 as MDHEN and CDR2 as SYDVKM. The CDR3 DNA sequence: TGTGCCAGCAGTTTACAGGGACAGGGGCAGTCTGAAGCTTTCTTT. This encodes CASSLQGQGQSEAFF. The full variable domain, rest sourced from reference TRBV28 and TRBJ1-1, is DVKVTQSSRYLVKRTGEKVFLECVQDMDHENMFWYRQDPGLGLRLIYFSYDVKMKEKGDIPEGYSVSREKKERFSLILESASTNQTSMYLCASSLQGQGQSEAFFGQGTRLTVV.

The table lists this clonotype with a count of one. This chain links TRBV19 with TRBJ1-5; no clear D. CDR1 and CDR2 from the germline V gene are LNHDA and SQIVND (reference sequence). Trimming took off 7 bases at V and 3 bases at J, with 16 bases between the two ends. This CDR3 region has 15 residues. CDR3 in DNA: TGTGCCAGTACCCCCGAGATAATAGACAATCAGCCCCAGCATTTT. Translated, it gives CASTPEIIDNQPQHF.

This sequence joins TRBV5-1 and TRBJ2-7, with D perhaps being TRBD1 or TRBD2 (6 bases each). The CDR3 is 18 residues long. Per germline, CDR1 SGHRS and CDR2 YFSETQ. Trimming shortened V by 0 bases and J by 2 bases, and 21 bases separated the two germline ends. CDR3 nucleotides: TGCGCCAGCAGCTTGGACGGGGGCGGGGCTGGGGCCACCTACGAGCAGTACTTC. It is translated as CASSLDGGGAGATYEQYF.

This clonotype has a handful of counts. This chain links TRBV20-1 with TRBJ1-6; TRBD1 matches at 8 bases. CDR1 DFQATT and CDR2 SNEGSKA come from the germline V gene (reference sequence). The CDR3 sequence is 14 residues long. Losses at the gene ends were 6 bases for V and 6 bases for J; bases not matched to a gene: 7. The DNA of the CDR3 is TGCAGTGCCCCGACAGGGGTCGGTAATTCACCCCTCCACTTT. Its translation is CSAPTGVGNSPLHF.

The J gene is TRBJ1-1, the V gene TRBV6-1; D call uncertain. The CDR3 runs 14 residues. Trimming stripped 6 bases from V and 0 bases from J, with 11 bases between. The germline V gene has CDR1 MNHNS and CDR2 SASEGT. The CDR3 DNA sequence: TGTGCCAGCAGCGCCTCACCAATGAACACTGAAGCTTTCTTT. It encodes CASSASPMNTEAFF.

Written as DNA, the CDR3 is TGCAGCGTTTCAGCTATGAACACTGAAGCTTTCTTT. Amino acid sequence: CSVSAMNTEAFF. The chain recombines TRBV29-1 with TRBJ1-1; D gene uncertain. The V end was cut by 5 bases, the J end by 0 bases, with 7 bases between. Germline V CDR1 and CDR2: SQVTM, ANQGSEA. The CDR3 extends over 12 amino acids.

This clonotype was counted ten times or more. CDR3 bases: TGCGCCAGCAGCTTGGAGAGGCGGGAGGAAAAACTGTTTTTT. Its protein product is CASSLERREEKLFF. The rearrangement links TRBV5-1 to TRBJ1-4, with D unresolved. From germline, CDR1 is SGHRS and CDR2 YFSETQ. The V gene lost 0 bases and the J gene lost 8 bases, with 11 bases spanning the gap. The length of the CDR3 is 14 residues. The variable domain in full, with the rest retrieved from reference TRBV5-1 and TRBJ1-4, is KAGVTQTPRYLIKTRGQQVTLSCSPISGHRSVSWYQQTPGQGLQFLFEYFSETQRNKGNFPGRFSGRQFSNSRSEMNVSTLELGDSALYLCASSLERREEKLFFGSGTQLSVL.

CDR3 sequence (DNA): TGTGCCAGCAGCTTAGGGGCCTCGGACAAATACTATGGCTACACCTTC. Amino acid sequence: CASSLGASDKYYGYTF. The chain employs TRBV7-6 and TRBJ1-2; D might be TRBD1 (5 bases). CDR3 length equals 16 residues. Germline V gene lookup returns CDR1 SGHVS and CDR2 FNYEAQ. The V end lost 1 base, the J end lost 3 bases, and 15 bases lay between the germline ends.

The CDR3 bases are TGCAGTGCTAGAATAGCGGGAGGGCCTGACGAGCAGTACTTC. It is translated as CSARIAGGPDEQYF. The chain couples TRBV20-1 to TRBJ2-7, with 11 bases that match TRBD2. The J segment lost 5 bases and the V segment lost 2 bases, leaving 5 bases of the junction unmatched. The CDR3 runs 14 residues. Germline V lookup: CDR1 DFQATT, CDR2 SNEGSKA (reference sequence).

V and J are TRBV6-2 or TRBV6-3 and TRBJ1-1, with TRBD1 as a possible D gene (5 bases). Trimming removed 2 bases from V and 6 bases from J, with 10 bases in between. The V gene's germline CDR1 is MNHEY and CDR2 SVGEGT. The CDR3 sequence is 13 residues long. The CDR3, as DNA: TGTGCCAGCAGTTACCGGTTAGGGGCTGAAGCTTTCTTT. It yields the protein CASSYRLGAEAFF.

This clonotype was seen a handful of times. The gene calls are TRBV5-1 and TRBJ2-1; 8 bases fit TRBD1. The CDR3 runs to 15 residues. CDR1 is SGHRS, CDR2 YFSETQ, per germline. J gave up 9 bases and V 2 bases, and 10 bases lay outside the gene matches. The CDR3 coding sequence is TGCGCCAGCAGCTTAGAGGGCCAGGGGGCAGGTGAGCAGTTCTTC. Translation: CASSLEGQGAGEQFF.

The chain couples TRBV6-2 or TRBV6-3 to TRBJ1-6; the D is unclear. Trimming took off 4 bases at V and 9 bases at J, with 10 bases between the two ends. Germline CDR1 and CDR2: MNHEY and SVGEGT. The CDR3 covers 13 residues. Here the CDR3 reads CASSFRESSPLHF. Here the CDR3 DNA reads TGTGCCAGCAGTTTCCGGGAATCTTCACCCCTCCACTTT.

The chain links TRBV12-3 or TRBV12-4 to TRBJ2-3, with TRBD1 identical over 10 bases. Trimming cost V 6 bases and J 5 bases; bases outside gene matches: 5. The CDR3 length is 14 residues. CDR3 amino acids: CASSGTGDRDTQYF. As DNA, the CDR3 is TGTGCCAGCAGCGGGACAGGGGATAGAGATACGCAGTATTTT.